The 27 T cell receptor beta chains reported below all come from one sample, sequenced in a study of CD8 T cells in Susac syndrome. It was with random hexamers that about 0.45 to 1 ug RNA was reverse transcribed. TCRdb processed the immunoSEQ multiplex PCR reads anew with MiXCR; each CDR3 protein has one entry. The table includes some 180,000 distinct CDR3 sequences, about 91% detected once. The sequenced material came from CD4+ T cells from PBMCs. The receptors derive from a human donor with Susac syndrome.

V is TRBV6-5 and J is TRBJ2-3; D unresolved. The length of the CDR3 is 16 residues. V lost 4 bases to trimming and J lost 5 bases, with 19 bases between them. Germline V gives CDR1 MNHEY, CDR2 SVGAGI. The CDR3 loop is CASSSSAAPAIDTQYF. The CDR3 coding sequence is TGTGCCAGCAGTTCCTCTGCGGCGCCGGCTATAGATACGCAGTATTTT.

The V and J genes are TRBV27 and TRBJ2-5; 8 bases map to TRBD2. Germline V lookup: CDR1 MNHEY, CDR2 SMNVEV (reference sequence). CDR3 length: 16 residues. J was trimmed by 1 base and V by 5 bases; bases with no gene match: 9. CDR3 loop: CASSTKRGLPQETQYF. CDR3 bases: TGTGCCAGCAGTACAAAGCGGGGGCTGCCCCAAGAGACCCAGTACTTC.

The chain employs TRBV18 and TRBJ2-7; D perhaps matches TRBD1 (5 bases). The CDR3 extends over 14 amino acids. V was trimmed by 2 bases and J by 8 bases, leaving 16 bases between them. CDR1 KGHSH and CDR2 LQKENI come from the germline V gene. DNA for the CDR3: TGTGCCAGCTCACCAGGGATAGGGGAAAGAAAGCAGTACTTC. Protein product: CASSPGIGERKQYF. The full variable domain, with the rest looked up from reference TRBV18 and TRBJ2-7, is NAGVMQNPRHLVRRRGQEARLRCSPMKGHSHVYWYRQLPEEGLKFMVYLQKENIIDESGMPKERFSAEFPKEGPSILRIQQVVRGDSAAYFCASSPGIGERKQYFGPGTRLTVT.

V and J are TRBV19 and TRBJ2-2, with D unresolved. Germline CDR1 reads LNHDA; CDR2 reads SQIVND (reference sequence). Trimming removed 3 bases from V and 8 bases from J, with 13 bases in between. The CDR3 has 14 residues. CDR3 in DNA: TGTGCCAGTAGTATCAGCCGACGCATAGGGGAGCTGTTTTTT. Its protein product is CASSISRRIGELFF.

The chain recombines TRBV6-5 with TRBJ1-1; D might be TRBD1 (5 bases). The V gene lost 0 bases and the J gene lost 7 bases, with 12 bases spanning the gap. Germline lookup yields CDR1 MNHEY and CDR2 SVGAGI. This CDR3 is 14 amino acids long. CDR3 amino acids: CASSYSAGGLEAFF. Here the CDR3 DNA reads TGTGCCAGCAGTTACTCTGCCGGGGGACTTGAAGCTTTCTTT.

This chain joins TRBV2 and TRBJ1-6; TRBD1 is a possible D gene (5 bases). Trimming removed 1 base from V and 7 bases from J, with 5 bases in between. Germline assignment: CDR1 SNHLY and CDR2 FYNNEI. The length of the CDR3 is 13 residues. CDR3 residues: CASSEEGNSPLHF. CDR3 sequence (DNA): TGTGCCAGCAGTGAAGAGGGGAATTCACCCCTCCACTTT.

This chain joins TRBV11-2 and TRBJ1-6, with 8 bases aligning to TRBD1. Germline trimming cut 1 base from V and 9 bases from J; bases unmatched to any gene: 14. CDR3 length: 18 residues. CDR1 is SGHAT and CDR2 is FQNNGV in the germline V gene. CDR3 in amino acids: CASSLGQGFRLKGSPLHF. CDR3 sequence (DNA): TGTGCCAGCAGCTTAGGACAGGGGTTTCGTCTTAAGGGTTCACCCCTCCACTTT.

The chain links TRBV7-2 to TRBJ1-2; tentative D call: TRBD1 (6 bases). The V end lost 5 bases, the J end lost 4 bases, and 20 bases lay between the germline ends. This CDR3 is 16 amino acids long. Germline V gene sequence: CDR1 SGHTA, CDR2 FQGNSA. The CDR3 loop is CASSTDSGGTFYGYTF. In nucleotides, the CDR3 is TGTGCCAGCAGCACGGACAGCGGCGGGACCTTCTATGGCTACACCTTC.

This clonotype was detected only once. The chain carries TRBV3-1 and TRBJ2-7; 8 bases fit TRBD1. Germline loops: CDR1 LGHDT, CDR2 YNNKEL (reference sequence). The CDR3 has 15 amino acids. V dropped 3 bases and J dropped 9; count of bases not matched to a gene: 13. As DNA, the CDR3 is TGTGCCAGCAGCCAGGCAGGACAGGGCGCATCGGGGCAGTACTTC. This gives the protein CASSQAGQGASGQYF.

The chain recombines TRBV20-1 with TRBJ1-5; D gene unclear. The CDR3 covers 13 residues. With 0 bases removed from V and 6 bases from J, the gap between germline ends came to 9 bases. Germline V gene lookup returns CDR1 DFQATT and CDR2 SNEGSKA (reference sequence). The CDR3 DNA follows: TGCAGTGCTAGAGAAGGCGGTGGTCAGCCCCAGCATTTT. Its protein is CSAREGGGQPQHF.

The chain employs TRBV19 and TRBJ2-5; tentative D call: TRBD1 (5 bases). Deletions cut 6 bases from V and 5 bases from J, with 16 bases between. Per the germline V gene, CDR1 is LNHDA and CDR2 is SQIVND (reference sequence). The CDR3 spans 14 residues. This CDR3 is CASRENAGRETQYF. The CDR3 nucleotides read TGTGCCAGTAGGGAAAATGCAGGGCGGGAGACCCAGTACTTC.

The V gene is TRBV20-1, the J gene TRBJ2-7; TRBD1 matches 11 bases. The trim removed 7 bases at V and 6 bases at J, leaving 8 bases unmatched. This CDR3 spans 13 amino acids. Germline V gene lookup returns CDR1 DFQATT and CDR2 SNEGSKA (reference sequence). Here the CDR3 DNA reads TGCAGTGTCCCCGGGACAGGGGGGACCGAGCAGTACTTC. Translation: CSVPGTGGTEQYF.

The genes are TRBV20-1 and TRBJ2-4, with 12 bases lining up with TRBD2. J gave up 5 bases and V 1 base, and 9 bases lay outside the gene matches. CDR3 length: 17 amino acids. From germline, CDR1 is DFQATT and CDR2 SNEGSKA (reference sequence). The CDR3 region is CSARVASGRAGENIQYF. The CDR3 region has the DNA TGCAGTGCTAGAGTTGCTAGCGGGAGGGCCGGGGAAAACATTCAGTACTTC.

The count of this clonotype is one. This rearrangement joins TRBV18 to TRBJ1-5, with 10 bases that match TRBD1. There are 18 residues in the CDR3. V lost 3 bases to trimming and J lost 0 bases; unmatched junction nucleotides: 8. Per the germline V gene, CDR1 is KGHSH and CDR2 is LQKENI. The DNA of the CDR3 is TGTGCCAGCTCACCGGGACAGGGGCCACCATATAGCAATCAGCCCCAGCATTTT. Translated, it gives CASSPGQGPPYSNQPQHF. The whole variable domain, remainder taken from reference TRBV18 and TRBJ1-5, is NAGVMQNPRHLVRRRGQEARLRCSPMKGHSHVYWYRQLPEEGLKFMVYLQKENIIDESGMPKERFSAEFPKEGPSILRIQQVVRGDSAAYFCASSPGQGPPYSNQPQHFGDGTRLSIL.

This chain uses TRBV28 with TRBJ2-3; D unclear. Germline V gene lookup returns CDR1 MDHEN and CDR2 SYDVKM. V was shortened by 2 bases and J by 7 bases, with 10 bases between the two germline ends. The CDR3 spans 13 residues. The DNA of the CDR3 is TGTGCCAGCAGTTTAATACTCTTCAATACGCAGTATTTT. Its translation is CASSLILFNTQYF.

The gene calls are TRBV5-4 and TRBJ2-7; 11 positions match TRBD2. Per germline, CDR1 SGHNT and CDR2 YYREEE (reference sequence). V gave up 2 bases and J gave up 5 bases; unmatched junction bases: 3. The CDR3 consists of 14 residues. CDR3 amino acids: CASSFSGGEDEQYF. The CDR3 coding sequence is TGTGCCAGCAGCTTTAGCGGGGGGGAAGACGAGCAGTACTTC.

This clonotype showed up just once. The chain is built from TRBV13 and TRBJ1-3, with 8 bases aligning to TRBD1. Trimming took 6 bases from V and 1 from J; bases not matched to a gene: 11. The germline V gene has CDR1 PRHDT and CDR2 FYEKMQ (reference sequence). The CDR3 is 17 residues long. The CDR3: CASRKRGQGASGNTIYF. CDR3 coding DNA: TGTGCCAGCAGAAAAAGGGGGCAGGGGGCGTCTGGAAACACCATATATTTT.

The chain joins TRBV19 to TRBJ2-7, with 8 bases lining up with TRBD1. Trimming took 5 bases from V and 5 from J; bases not matched to a gene: 11. There are 15 residues in the CDR3. In germline, CDR1 is LNHDA, CDR2 SQIVND (reference sequence). CDR3 sequence: CASSALGNRGNEQYF. CDR3 DNA: TGTGCCAGTAGTGCACTCGGTAACAGGGGGAACGAGCAGTACTTC.

The chain carries TRBV6-2 or TRBV6-3 and TRBJ2-1, with TRBD2 as a possible D gene (5 bases). Germline CDR1 MNHEY, CDR2 SVGEGT. The CDR3 length is 12 residues. Trimming removed 6 bases at V and 9 bases at J, with 12 bases between. For the CDR3, the DNA is TGTGCCAGCAGCCTCAGACGGGGTGAGCAGTTCTTC. Its translation is CASSLRRGEQFF.

The chain couples TRBV9 to TRBJ1-6, with a weak D call TRBD1 (5 bases). CDR3 length: 15 residues. Per the germline V gene, CDR1 is SGDLS and CDR2 is YYNGEE. Trimming took off 4 bases at V and 7 bases at J, with 15 bases between the two ends. CDR3 DNA: TGTGCCAGCAGCCTCCGGGACCTTGGCAATTCACCCCTCCACTTT. Protein product: CASSLRDLGNSPLHF.

This chain joins TRBV4-2 and TRBJ2-3; D possibly corresponds to TRBD1 (5 bases). The CDR3 runs 15 residues. CDR1 LGHNA and CDR2 YNFKEQ come from the germline V gene. V lost 8 bases, J lost 2 bases, and 17 bases lay in between. CDR3 loop: CASSTASAYTDTQYF. CDR3 nucleotides: TGTGCCAGCTCGACAGCGAGCGCTTACACAGATACGCAGTATTTT.

The chain couples TRBV5-4 to TRBJ1-3, with D hard to call. Trimming took 5 bases from V and 10 from J, leaving 13 bases between them. CDR1 is SGHNT and CDR2 is YYREEE in the germline V gene (reference sequence). This CDR3 is built from 12 residues. The DNA of the CDR3 is TGTGCCAGCAGTATCGATGAAAGAACCATATATTTT. It specifies CASSIDERTIYF.

The rearrangement uses TRBV6-5 and TRBJ2-3; TRBD2 might be the D (5 bases). CDR3 size: 14 residues. The germline V gene has CDR1 MNHEY and CDR2 SVGAGI. Trimming shortened V by 5 bases and J by 2 bases, and 11 bases separated the two germline ends. The CDR3 here is CASSRSVNTDTQYF. The CDR3 nucleotides are TGTGCCAGCAGTCGTAGCGTAAACACAGATACGCAGTATTTT.

This clonotype was observed a handful of times. The chain combines TRBV5-1 with TRBJ2-5; D not certain. The germline CDR1 and CDR2 sequences are SGHRS and YFSETQ. The CDR3 has 13 residues. Trimming removed 1 base at V and 2 bases at J, with 6 bases between. This CDR3 reads CASSLSQQETQYF. Here the CDR3 DNA reads TGCGCCAGCAGCTTGAGTCAGCAAGAGACCCAGTACTTC.

With regard to this clonotype: Lacking the conserved final phenylalanine or tryptophan, this CDR3 likely reflects a read error. This chain links TRBV14 with TRBJ1-1; D is unresolved. CDR1 and CDR2 (germline): SGHDN, FVKESK. Trimming took off 2 bases at V and 3 bases at J, with 7 bases between the two ends. The CDR3 extends over 13 amino acids. In DNA form, the CDR3 reads TGTGCCAGCAGCCAACATGTGGACACTGAAGCTTTCTCT. Encoded protein: CASSQHVDTEAFS.

The V call is TRBV9, the J call TRBJ2-4; 8 positions match TRBD2. CDR3 length: 13 residues. CDR1 SGDLS and CDR2 YYNGEE come from the germline V gene. V gave up 5 bases and J gave up 7 bases; unmatched junction bases: 5. CDR3 region: CASSLSGGNIQYF. The CDR3 region has the DNA TGTGCCAGCAGTTTATCGGGGGGGAACATTCAGTACTTC.

The count of this clonotype is one. This chain uses TRBV30 with TRBJ1-1, with D maybe TRBD1 (5 bases). The CDR3 runs to 13 residues. Germline V CDR1 and CDR2: GTSNPN, SVGIG (reference sequence). V lost 0 bases and J 6 bases, leaving 11 bases between the germline ends. CDR3 bases: TGTGCCTGGAGTGTAAGGGGCGACTCTGAAGCTTTCTTT. Translation: CAWSVRGDSEAFF.